The 15 T cell receptor beta chains reported below all come from one sample, sequenced in a study of T cells after yellow fever vaccination. TCRdb re-analysed the 5' RACE reads in MiXCR, keeping a single row per CDR3 protein. In the table there are a few hundred thousand distinct CDR3 sequences, around 4% of which are singletons. Sequenced material: PBMCs, taken on the day of the yellow fever booster vaccination. Receptor source: a man between 18 and 35 years old who received the YFV17D yellow fever vaccine.

This clonotype was picked up a small number of times. CDR3 in amino acids: CACFSRDSYGYTF. As DNA, the CDR3 is TGTGCCTGTTTTAGCCGGGACAGCTATGGCTACACCTTC. The chain employs TRBV30 and TRBJ1-2, with TRBD1 identical over 7 bases. This CDR3 is built from 13 residues. Losses at the gene ends were 6 bases for V and 4 bases for J; bases not matched to a gene: 8. Germline CDR1 GTSNPN, CDR2 SVGIG (reference sequence).

V and J are TRBV20-1 and TRBJ1-1; D gene ambiguous. With 6 bases removed from V and 4 bases from J, the gap between germline ends came to 15 bases. The germline CDR1 and CDR2 sequences are DFQATT and SNEGSKA (reference sequence). This CDR3 comprises 13 residues. The CDR3 loop is CSASGVPGTEAFF. DNA of the CDR3: TGCAGTGCCAGCGGTGTCCCGGGCACTGAAGCTTTCTTT.

This clonotype has at least ten counts. The chain is built from TRBV7-6 and TRBJ2-3; D not resolved. In germline, CDR1 is SGHVS, CDR2 FNYEAQ. CDR3 length equals 13 residues. Trimming took off 1 base at V and 5 bases at J, with 7 bases between the two ends. The DNA of the CDR3 is TGTGCCAGCAGCTTAGGCCGTCTAGATACGCAGTATTTT. Translation gives CASSLGRLDTQYF.

This clonotype has a handful of counts. The gene calls are TRBV4-3 and TRBJ2-3, with TRBD2 matching over 7 bases. The V and J ends lost 8 bases and 6 bases, in that order; junction bases with no gene match: 17. The germline V gene has CDR1 LGHNA and CDR2 YSLEER. The CDR3 covers 16 residues. CDR3 protein: CASQTGLRGVYDTQYF. In DNA, the CDR3 is TGCGCCAGCCAGACGGGACTTCGGGGGGTGTACGATACGCAGTATTTT.

The CDR3 reads CASSQDLLRNEQFF. DNA of the CDR3: TGCGCCAGCAGCCAAGATCTTTTGCGCAATGAGCAGTTCTTC. The V gene is TRBV4-1, the J gene TRBJ2-1, with unresolved D. V lost 0 bases and J lost 6, with 9 bases in between. The CDR3 totals 14 residues. Looked up from germline, CDR1 is MGHRA and CDR2 is YSYEKL.

This clonotype has at least ten counts. This rearrangement joins TRBV5-1 to TRBJ2-7, with 7 bases that match TRBD2. Germline-derived CDR1 and CDR2 are SGHRS and YFSETQ. This CDR3 is built from 15 residues. J gave up 2 bases and V 1 base, and 6 bases lay outside the gene matches. The CDR3 DNA sequence: TGCGCCAGCAGCTTGCGTGCGGGGGAGACCTACGAGCAGTACGTC. Protein: CASSLRAGETYEQYV.

This clonotype has only a few counts. V is TRBV12-3 or TRBV12-4 and J is TRBJ2-5, with D perhaps matching TRBD2 (5 bases). Trimming cost V 6 bases and J 0 bases, with 14 bases left between them. This CDR3 is 15 amino acids long. The CDR3 DNA reads TGTGCCAGCAGCCTACTAGTTCCTAACCAAGAGACCCAGTACTTC. Amino acid sequence: CASSLLVPNQETQYF.

This clonotype was seen at least ten times. The V and J genes are TRBV5-4 and TRBJ1-6; a possible D gene is TRBD1 (5 bases). With 3 bases removed from V and 7 bases from J, the gap between germline ends came to 17 bases. The CDR3 loop spans 16 amino acids. The V gene's germline CDR1 is SGHNT and CDR2 YYREEE (reference sequence). CDR3 sequence: CASSWEPGRRNSPLHF. The CDR3 region has the DNA TGTGCCAGCAGCTGGGAACCGGGACGGCGAAATTCACCCCTCCACTTT.

This clonotype was observed a few times. The V call is TRBV7-9, the J call TRBJ2-5; 8 bases fit TRBD2. This CDR3 is built from 16 residues. CDR1 SEHNR and CDR2 FQNEAQ come from the germline V gene (reference sequence). Trimming removed 0 bases from V and 0 bases from J; junction bases left unmatched: 3. CDR3 sequence: CASSLATSANQETQYF. The CDR3 bases are TGTGCCAGCAGCTTAGCGACTAGCGCGAACCAAGAGACCCAGTACTTC.

This clonotype was picked up many times. J is TRBJ2-1 and V is TRBV6-1, with a tentative D call TRBD1 (6 bases). V lost 5 bases to trimming and J lost 9 bases, with 14 bases between them. CDR3 length: 13 residues. Germline V gives CDR1 MNHNS, CDR2 SASEGT. Here the CDR3 DNA reads TGTGCCAGCAGTCCCCTGGGGGCCGGTGAGCAGTTCTTC. Residues: CASSPLGAGEQFF.

This clonotype was counted many times. V and J are TRBV7-3 and TRBJ2-3, with 10 nucleotides matching TRBD1. V gave up 5 bases and J gave up 6 bases; unmatched junction bases: 5. There are 14 residues in the CDR3. CDR1 is SGHTA and CDR2 is FQGTGA in the germline V gene. The CDR3 DNA follows: TGTGCCAGCAGCAGGGACAGGGGCGCGGATACGCAGTATTTT. This encodes CASSRDRGADTQYF.

In its sample, this clonotype was seen many times. The chain uses TRBV7-2 and TRBJ1-1; a weak D match, TRBD1 (6 bases). The CDR3 consists of 16 residues. Between the trimmed V and J ends, which lost 5 bases and 1 base, there was a span of 17 bases. In germline, CDR1 is SGHTA, CDR2 FQGNSA. CDR3 DNA: TGTGCCAGCAGCCATCGGGTCCGGACAGCGAACACTGAAGCTTTCTTT. It codes for CASSHRVRTANTEAFF.

This clonotype was counted ten times or more. This chain links TRBV20-1 with TRBJ2-5, with D perhaps TRBD1 (5 bases). V was shortened by 3 bases and J by 5 bases, with 16 bases between the two germline ends. Germline loops: CDR1 DFQATT, CDR2 SNEGSKA (reference sequence). This CDR3 contains 14 residues. The chain's CDR3 is CSARGQAGIETQYF. Here the CDR3 DNA reads TGCAGTGCTAGGGGGCAGGCTGGGATTGAGACCCAGTACTTC.

This clonotype appeared many times. The J gene is TRBJ2-5, the V gene TRBV5-5, with 7 bases lining up with TRBD2. The CDR3 is 16 amino acids. The V segment lost 0 bases and the J segment 2 bases; nucleotides outside the gene matches: 7. Per germline, CDR1 SGHKS and CDR2 YYEKEE (reference sequence). The CDR3 sequence is CASSLGTRSFQETQYF. The CDR3 nucleotides read TGTGCCAGCAGCTTGGGGACTAGAAGCTTTCAAGAGACCCAGTACTTC.

The V gene is TRBV1, the J gene TRBJ1-2; the DNA was not used to check the table's D call, TRBD1. TRBV1 is annotated as a pseudogene. This CDR3 contains 14 residues. The CDR3 DNA is TGCACCAGCAGCCCCAGAGGGGGCAACTATGGCTACACCTTC. This gives the protein CTSSPRGGNYGYTF.